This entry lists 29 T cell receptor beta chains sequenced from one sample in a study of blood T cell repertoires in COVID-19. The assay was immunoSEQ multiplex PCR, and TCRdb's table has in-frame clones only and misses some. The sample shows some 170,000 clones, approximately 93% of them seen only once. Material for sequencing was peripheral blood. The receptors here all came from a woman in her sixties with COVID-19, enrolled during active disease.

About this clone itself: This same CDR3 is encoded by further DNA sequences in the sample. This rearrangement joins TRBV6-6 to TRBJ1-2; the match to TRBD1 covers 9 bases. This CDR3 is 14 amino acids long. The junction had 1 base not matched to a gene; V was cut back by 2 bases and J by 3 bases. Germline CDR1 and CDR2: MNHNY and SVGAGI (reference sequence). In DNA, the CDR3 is TGTGCCAGCAGTTACAGGACAGGGGACTATGGCTACACCTTC. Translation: CASSYRTGDYGYTF.

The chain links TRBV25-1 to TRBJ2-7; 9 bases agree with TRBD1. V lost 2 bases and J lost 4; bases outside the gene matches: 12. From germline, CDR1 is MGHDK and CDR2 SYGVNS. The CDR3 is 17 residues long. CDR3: CASSEGWGGTGSYEQYF. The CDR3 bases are TGTGCCAGCAGTGAAGGTTGGGGGGGGACAGGGTCTTACGAGCAGTACTTC.

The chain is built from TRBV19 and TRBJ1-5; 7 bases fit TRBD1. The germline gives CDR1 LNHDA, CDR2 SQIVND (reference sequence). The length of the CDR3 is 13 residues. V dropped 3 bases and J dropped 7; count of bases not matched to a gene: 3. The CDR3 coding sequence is TGTGCCAGTAGTATGGTAGGGGGCCAGCCCCAGCATTTT. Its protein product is CASSMVGGQPQHF.

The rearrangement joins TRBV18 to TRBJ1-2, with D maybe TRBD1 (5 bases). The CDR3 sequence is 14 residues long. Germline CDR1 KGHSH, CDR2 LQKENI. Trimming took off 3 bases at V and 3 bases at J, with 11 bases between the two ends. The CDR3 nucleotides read TGTGCCAGCTCACCGGAGACAGCCGACTATGGCTACACCTTC. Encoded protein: CASSPETADYGYTF.

CDR3 nucleotides: TGTGCCGGTAGCGGGGGAGCGGCGCAGGGTACGCAGTATTTT. This encodes CAGSGGAAQGTQYF. J is TRBJ2-3 and V is TRBV2; 9 bases are shared with TRBD2. Per germline, CDR1 SNHLY and CDR2 FYNNEI. The CDR3 runs to 14 residues. The ends lost 11 bases at V and 8 bases at J; junction bases unmatched: 14.

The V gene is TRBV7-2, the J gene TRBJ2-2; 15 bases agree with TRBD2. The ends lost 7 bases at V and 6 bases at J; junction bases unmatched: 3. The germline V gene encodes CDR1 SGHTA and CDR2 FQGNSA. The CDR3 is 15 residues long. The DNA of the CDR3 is TGTGCCAGCATCGGGACTAGCGGGGGGTCCGGGGAGCTGTTTTTT. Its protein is CASIGTSGGSGELFF.

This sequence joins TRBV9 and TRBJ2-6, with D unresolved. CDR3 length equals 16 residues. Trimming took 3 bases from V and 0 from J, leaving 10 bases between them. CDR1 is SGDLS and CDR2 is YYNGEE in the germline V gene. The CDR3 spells CASSGGFRSGANVLTF. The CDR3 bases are TGTGCCAGCAGCGGAGGATTCCGCTCTGGGGCCAACGTCCTGACTTTC.

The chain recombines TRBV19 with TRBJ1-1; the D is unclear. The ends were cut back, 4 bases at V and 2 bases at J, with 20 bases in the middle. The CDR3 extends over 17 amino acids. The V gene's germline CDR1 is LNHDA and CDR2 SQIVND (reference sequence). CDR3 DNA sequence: TGTGCCAGTAGTACCCGCCGGGCCCCCGGAGGCAACACTGAAGCTTTCTTT. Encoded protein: CASSTRRAPGGNTEAFF.

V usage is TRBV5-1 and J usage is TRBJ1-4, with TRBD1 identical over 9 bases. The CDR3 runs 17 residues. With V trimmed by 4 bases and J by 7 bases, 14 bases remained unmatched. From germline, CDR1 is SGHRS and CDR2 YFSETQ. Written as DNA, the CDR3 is TGCGCCAGCAGCCAAACCCCTCAAAGACAGGGGGGTGAAAAACTGTTTTTT. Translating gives CASSQTPQRQGGEKLFF.

This chain's CDR3 is CASTLVTGHSNQPQHF. In DNA, the CDR3 is TGTGCCAGCACCCTGGTGACAGGTCATAGCAATCAGCCCCAGCATTTT. The rearrangement uses TRBV6-6 and TRBJ1-5; D may be TRBD1 (6 bases). V was pared by 7 bases and J by 0 bases, with 16 bases between. This CDR3 spans 16 amino acids. Looked up from germline, CDR1 is MNHNY and CDR2 is SVGAGI (reference sequence).

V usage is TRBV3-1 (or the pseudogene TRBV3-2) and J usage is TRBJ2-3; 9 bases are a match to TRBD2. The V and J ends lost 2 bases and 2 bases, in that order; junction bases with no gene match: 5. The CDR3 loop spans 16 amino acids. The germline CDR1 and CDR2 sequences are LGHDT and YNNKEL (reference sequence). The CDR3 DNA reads TGTGCCAGCAGCCAACTGGCGGGGGGGTTCACAGATACGCAGTATTTT. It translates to CASSQLAGGFTDTQYF.

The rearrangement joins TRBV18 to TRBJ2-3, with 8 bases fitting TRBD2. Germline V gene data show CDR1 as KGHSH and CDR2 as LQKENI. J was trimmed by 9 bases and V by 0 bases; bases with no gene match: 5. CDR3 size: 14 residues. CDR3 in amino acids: CASSPPNGGGTQYF. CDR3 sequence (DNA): TGTGCCAGCTCACCACCGAACGGGGGGGGGACGCAGTATTTT.

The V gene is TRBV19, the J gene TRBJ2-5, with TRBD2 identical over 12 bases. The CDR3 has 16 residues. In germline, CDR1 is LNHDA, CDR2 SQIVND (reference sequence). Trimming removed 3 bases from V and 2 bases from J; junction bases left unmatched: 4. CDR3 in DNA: TGTGCCAGTAGTATTTTCGGACTAGCGGGACAAGAGACCCAGTACTTC. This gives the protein CASSIFGLAGQETQYF.

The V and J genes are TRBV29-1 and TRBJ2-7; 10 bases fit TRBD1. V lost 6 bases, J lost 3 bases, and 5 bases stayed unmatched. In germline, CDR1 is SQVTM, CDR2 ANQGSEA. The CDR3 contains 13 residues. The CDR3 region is CSVLRTGGYEQYF. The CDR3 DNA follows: TGCAGCGTCCTCAGGACAGGGGGCTACGAGCAGTACTTC.

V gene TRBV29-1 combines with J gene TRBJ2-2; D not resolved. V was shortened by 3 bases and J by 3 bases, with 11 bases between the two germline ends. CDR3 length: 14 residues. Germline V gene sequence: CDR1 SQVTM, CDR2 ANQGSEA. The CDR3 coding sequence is TGCAGCGTTGAGCGACACCCCGACACCGGGGAGCTGTTTTTT. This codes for CSVERHPDTGELFF.

CDR3 in amino acids: CASSRPGQLLNIQYF. In nucleotides, the CDR3 is TGTGCCAGTAGTAGACCGGGACAACTGCTAAACATTCAGTACTTC. The V call is TRBV19, the J call TRBJ2-4, with a possible D match to TRBD1 (6 bases). This CDR3 has 15 amino acids. Trimming pared 4 bases from V and 6 bases from J, leaving 16 bases between. Germline CDR1 reads LNHDA; CDR2 reads SQIVND (reference sequence). The full variable domain, completed using reference TRBV19 and TRBJ2-4, is DGGITQSPKYLFRKEGQNVTLSCEQNLNHDAMYWYRQDPGQGLRLIYYSQIVNDFQKGDIAEGYSVSREKKESFPLTVTSAQKNPTAFYLCASSRPGQLLNIQYFGAGTRLSVL.

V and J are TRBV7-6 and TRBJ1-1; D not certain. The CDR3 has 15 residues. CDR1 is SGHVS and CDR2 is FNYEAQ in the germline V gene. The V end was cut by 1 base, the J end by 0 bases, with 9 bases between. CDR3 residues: CASSLGQIMNTEAFF. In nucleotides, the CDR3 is TGTGCCAGCAGCTTAGGGCAGATCATGAACACTGAAGCTTTCTTT. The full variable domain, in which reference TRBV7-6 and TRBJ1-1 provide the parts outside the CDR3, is GAGVSQSPRYKVTKRGQDVALRCDPISGHVSLYWYRQALGQGPEFLTYFNYEAQQDKSGLPNDRFSAERPEGSISTLTIQRTEQRDSAMYRCASSLGQIMNTEAFFGQGTRLTVV.

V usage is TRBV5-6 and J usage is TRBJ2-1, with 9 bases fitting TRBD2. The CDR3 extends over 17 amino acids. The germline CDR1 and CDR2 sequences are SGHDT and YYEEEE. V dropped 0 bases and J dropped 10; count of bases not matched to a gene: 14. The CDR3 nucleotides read TGTGCCAGCAGCTTGGGGGTAGCGGGGGCGCTAAGTGTCGAGCAGTTCTTC. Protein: CASSLGVAGALSVEQFF. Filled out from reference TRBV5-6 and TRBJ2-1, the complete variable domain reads DAGVTQSPTHLIKTRGQQVTLRCSPKSGHDTVSWYQQALGQGPQFIFQYYEEEERQRGNFPDRFSGHQFPNYSSELNVNALLLGDSALYLCASSLGVAGALSVEQFFGPGTRLTVL.

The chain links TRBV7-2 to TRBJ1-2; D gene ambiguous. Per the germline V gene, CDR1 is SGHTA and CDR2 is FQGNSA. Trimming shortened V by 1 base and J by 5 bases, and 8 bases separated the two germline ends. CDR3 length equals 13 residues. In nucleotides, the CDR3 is TGTGCCAGCAGCTTAGTACCCCGGTATGGCTACACCTTC. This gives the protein CASSLVPRYGYTF.

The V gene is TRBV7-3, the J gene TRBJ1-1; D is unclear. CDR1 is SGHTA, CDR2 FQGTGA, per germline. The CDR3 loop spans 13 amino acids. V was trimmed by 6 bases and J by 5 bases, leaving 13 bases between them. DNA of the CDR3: TGTGCCAGCAGGAAGGAGAGGGATACTGAAGCTTTCTTT. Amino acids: CASRKERDTEAFF.

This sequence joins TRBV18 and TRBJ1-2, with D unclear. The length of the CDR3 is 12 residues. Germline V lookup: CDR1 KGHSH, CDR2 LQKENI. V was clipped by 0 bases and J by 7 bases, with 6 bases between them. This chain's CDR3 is CASSPPSGGYTF. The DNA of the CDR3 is TGTGCCAGCTCACCACCTTCAGGTGGCTACACCTTC.

Written as DNA, the CDR3 is TGTGCCAGCAGCTTAGAGGGCCGAGGGATCGGTGGCTACACCTTC. Its protein is CASSLEGRGIGGYTF. This chain links TRBV13 with TRBJ1-2; no clear D gene. Looked up from germline, CDR1 is PRHDT and CDR2 is FYEKMQ (reference sequence). Trimming removed 1 base from V and 7 bases from J, with 16 bases in between. This CDR3 is built from 15 residues.

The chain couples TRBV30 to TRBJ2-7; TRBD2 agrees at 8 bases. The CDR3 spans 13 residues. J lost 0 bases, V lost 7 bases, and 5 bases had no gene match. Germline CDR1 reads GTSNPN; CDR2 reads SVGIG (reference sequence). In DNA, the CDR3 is TGTGCCTCCGGGGGGGTGCACTCCTACGAGCAGTACTTC. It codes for CASGGVHSYEQYF. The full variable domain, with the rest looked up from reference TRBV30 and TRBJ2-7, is SQTIHQWPATLVQPVGSPLSLECTVEGTSNPNLYWYRQAAGRGLQLLFYSVGIGQISSEVPQNLSASRPQDRQFILSSKKLLLSDSGFYLCASGGVHSYEQYFGPGTRLTVT.

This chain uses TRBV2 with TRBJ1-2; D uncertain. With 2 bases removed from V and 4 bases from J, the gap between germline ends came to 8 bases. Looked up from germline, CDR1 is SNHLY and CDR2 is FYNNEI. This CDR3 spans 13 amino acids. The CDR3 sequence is CASSESGPYGYTF. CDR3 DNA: TGTGCCAGCAGTGAATCTGGGCCCTATGGCTACACCTTC.

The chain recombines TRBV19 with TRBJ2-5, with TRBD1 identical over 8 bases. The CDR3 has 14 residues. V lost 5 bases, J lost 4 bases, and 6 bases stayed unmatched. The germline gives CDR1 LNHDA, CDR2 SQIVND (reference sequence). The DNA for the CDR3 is TGTGCCAGTAGTGTCCAGGGGGCGCGAGAGACCCAGTACTTC. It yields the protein CASSVQGARETQYF.

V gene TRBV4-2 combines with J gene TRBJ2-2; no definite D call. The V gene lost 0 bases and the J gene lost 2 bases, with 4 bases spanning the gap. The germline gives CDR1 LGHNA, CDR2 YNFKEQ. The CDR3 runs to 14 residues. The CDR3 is CASSQEGNTGELFF. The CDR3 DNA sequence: TGTGCCAGCAGCCAAGAGGGCAACACCGGGGAGCTGTTTTTT.

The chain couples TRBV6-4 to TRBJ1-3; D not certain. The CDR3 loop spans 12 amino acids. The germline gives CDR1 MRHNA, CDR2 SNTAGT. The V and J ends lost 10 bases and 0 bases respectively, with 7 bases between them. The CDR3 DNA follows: TGTGCCACTCCGAGCTCTGGAAACACCATATATTTT. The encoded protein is CATPSSGNTIYF.

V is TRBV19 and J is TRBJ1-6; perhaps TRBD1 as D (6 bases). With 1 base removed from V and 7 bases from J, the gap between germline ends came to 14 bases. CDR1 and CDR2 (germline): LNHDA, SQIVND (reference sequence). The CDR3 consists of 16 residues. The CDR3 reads CASSIAAGRGNSPLHF. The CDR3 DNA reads TGTGCCAGTAGTATAGCTGCAGGCAGGGGCAATTCACCCCTCCACTTT. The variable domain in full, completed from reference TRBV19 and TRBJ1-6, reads DGGITQSPKYLFRKEGQNVTLSCEQNLNHDAMYWYRQDPGQGLRLIYYSQIVNDFQKGDIAEGYSVSREKKESFPLTVTSAQKNPTAFYLCASSIAAGRGNSPLHFGNGTRLTVT.

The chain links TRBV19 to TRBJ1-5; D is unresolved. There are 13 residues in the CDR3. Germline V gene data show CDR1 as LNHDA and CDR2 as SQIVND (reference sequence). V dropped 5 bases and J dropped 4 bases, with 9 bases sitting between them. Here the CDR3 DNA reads TGTGCCAGTAGTGGACGGGAGAATCAGCCCCAGCATTTT. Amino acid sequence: CASSGRENQPQHF.